This T cell receptor (beta chain) was found in a study of blood T cell repertoires in COVID-19. The overall study: The United States, Italy and Spain were the sources of the acute and convalescent COVID-19 samples. Sources were T cells, B-cell-depleted T cells, or PBMCs; the material itself was cDNA or gDNA.

Trimming left V 3 bases short and J 6 bases short, with 21 bases between. Germline values: CDR1 GTSNPN, CDR2 SVGIG (reference sequence). The CDR3 is made up of 16 amino acids. Participants were aged about 18 to 100 years from roughly 25 US areas. Donors in Cohort 3 who had recovered were those with two negative PCRs, healthcare professional clearance, or resolution of their symptoms. Generated by immunoSEQ multiplex PCR, the TCRdb table keeps only in-frame clones and is missing some. The sample includes 300,000 or so clones, roughly 90% of them seen just once. The specimen sequenced was PBMCs or T cells enriched from blood (not recorded which). The clonotype comes from a man aged 60 to 69 who had recovered from COVID-19. The gene calls are TRBV30 and TRBJ2-1; perhaps TRBD1 as D (5 bases). The CDR3, as DNA: TGTGCCTGGAGACCCCCAGTGGTGTTTAGGGGCAATGAGCAGTTCTTC. It specifies CAWRPPVVFRGNEQFF.